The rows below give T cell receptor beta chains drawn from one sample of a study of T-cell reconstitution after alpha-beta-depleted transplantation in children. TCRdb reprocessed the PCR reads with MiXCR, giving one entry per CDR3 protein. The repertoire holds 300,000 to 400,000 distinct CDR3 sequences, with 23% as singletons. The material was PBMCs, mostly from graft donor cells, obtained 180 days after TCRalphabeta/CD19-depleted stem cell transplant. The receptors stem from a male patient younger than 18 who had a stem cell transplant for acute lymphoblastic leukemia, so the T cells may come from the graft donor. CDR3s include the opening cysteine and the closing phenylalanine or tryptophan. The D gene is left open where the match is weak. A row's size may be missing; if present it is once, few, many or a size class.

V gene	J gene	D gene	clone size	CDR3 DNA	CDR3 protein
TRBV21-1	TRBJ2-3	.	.	TGTGCCAGCAGCACACAGGGGCGTACAGATACGCAGTATTTT	CASSTQGRTDTQYF
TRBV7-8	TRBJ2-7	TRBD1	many	TGTGCCAGCAGTAGACCGGGACAGGGATACTACGAGCAGTACTTC	CASSRPGQGYYEQYF
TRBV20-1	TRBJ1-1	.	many	TGCAGTGCTAGAGTAAGGGGGGCTCAATCTGAAGCTTTCTTT	CSARVRGAQSEAFF
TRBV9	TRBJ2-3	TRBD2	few	TGTGCCAGCAGCGTAGGGAGCGGGGGTAACACAGATACGCAGTATTTT	CASSVGSGGNTDTQYF
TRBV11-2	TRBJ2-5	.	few	TGTGCCAGCAGGCCCGCGGTACAAGAGACCCAGTACTTC	CASRPAVQETQYF
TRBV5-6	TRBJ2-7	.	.	TGTGCCAGCAGCGTGAGCCCCGAGCAGTACTTC	CASSVSPEQYF
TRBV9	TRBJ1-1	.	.	TGTGCCAGCAGCGCCCAAATCCTGATGAACACTGAAGCTTTCTTT	CASSAQILMNTEAFF
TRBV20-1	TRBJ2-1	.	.	TGCAGTGCTAAACTGGGGCTCCTTTACTACAATGAGCAGTTCTTC	CSAKLGLLYYNEQFF
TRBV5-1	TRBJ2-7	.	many	TGCGCCAGCAGCTTTAGCGTTACCTACGAGCAGTACTTC	CASSFSVTYEQYF
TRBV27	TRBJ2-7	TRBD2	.	TGTGCCAGCAAACCGGGACTAGCGTCCTACGAGAAGTACTTC	CASKPGLASYEKYF
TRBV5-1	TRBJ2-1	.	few	TGCGCCAGCAGCTTGCAGGGGTCCCTAGCCAATGAGCAGTTCTTC	CASSLQGSLANEQFF
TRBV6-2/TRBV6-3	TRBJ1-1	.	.	TGTGCCAGCAGTTCCGCCTTGGGGGGGTGGAACACTGAAGCTTTCTTT	CASSSALGGWNTEAFF
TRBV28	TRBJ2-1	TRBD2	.	TGTGCCAGCAGTTTAGGCGGGAGGGCCTCCAATGAGCAGTTCTTC	CASSLGGRASNEQFF
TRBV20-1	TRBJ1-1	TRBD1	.	TGCAGTGCTACCCGAGGGACAGGGGCTGAAGCTTTCTTT	CSATRGTGAEAFF
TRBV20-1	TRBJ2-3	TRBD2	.	TGCAGTGTCGGACTAGCGTGGAGCGGAGGTACGCAGTATTTT	CSVGLAWSGGTQYF
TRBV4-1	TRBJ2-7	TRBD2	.	TGCGCCAGCAGACCGGGACTAGCGGGACCATCCTACGAGCAGTACTTC	CASRPGLAGPSYEQYF
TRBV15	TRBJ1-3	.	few	TGTGCCACTTCTACAGGGACCTTCTCTGGAAACACCATATATTTT	CATSTGTFSGNTIYF
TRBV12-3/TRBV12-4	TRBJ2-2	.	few	TGTGCCAGCAGGGCTACAGGAAACACCGGGGAGCTGTTTTTT	CASRATGNTGELFF
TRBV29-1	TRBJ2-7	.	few	TGCAGCGTTGAAGATCTAGCGGACAGGGATGTCTACGAGCAGTACTTC	CSVEDLADRDVYEQYF